The next 14 T cell receptor beta chains were all read from a single sample in a study of monozygotic twins with inflammatory bowel disease. With the 5' RACE reads reprocessed, TCRdb shows one record per CDR3 protein and no DNA. This repertoire includes 300,000 to 400,000 distinct CDR3 sequences. The sequenced sample was blood. Receptor source: a human donor with ulcerative colitis or Crohn's disease, or a healthy co-twin of an affected twin (not recorded which).

The chain carries TRBV5-1 and TRBJ2-5; the D call from TCRdb, TRBD2, cannot be confirmed without DNA. The CDR3 has 15 residues. The germline V gene has CDR1 SGHRS and CDR2 YFSETQ. CDR3 residues: CASSRRGGGQETQYF.

The chain is built from TRBV20-1 and TRBJ1-1; TCRdb selects TRBD1, and the lack of DNA leaves this call unchecked. The germline V gene has CDR1 DFQATT and CDR2 SNEGSKA (reference sequence). The CDR3 is 14 residues long. CDR3 amino acids: CSALKGQGRSEAFF.

The chain employs TRBV29-1 and TRBJ1-5. Germline-derived CDR1 and CDR2 are SQVTM and ANQGSEA. The CDR3 is 12 amino acids. This CDR3 is CSVGFANQPQHF.

This chain uses TRBV7-2 with TRBJ2-7; checking the TCRdb D call of TRBD2 is not possible without DNA. Germline V CDR1 and CDR2: SGHTA, FQGNSA. This CDR3 is built from 15 residues. The chain's CDR3 is CASSPQTTLGYEQYF. The whole variable domain, filled in from reference TRBV7-2 and TRBJ2-7, reads GAGVSQSPSNKVTEKGKDVELRCDPISGHTALYWYRQSLGQGLEFLIYFQGNSAPDKSGLPSDRFSAERTGGSVSTLTIQRTQQEDSAVYLCASSPQTTLGYEQYFGPGTRLTVT.

V gene TRBV12-3 or TRBV12-4 combines with J gene TRBJ1-1; TCRdb calls TRBD1, which cannot be checked without DNA. CDR3 length: 13 residues. This chain's CDR3 is CASSRSGTDEAFF.

This rearrangement joins TRBV25-1 to TRBJ2-3. The length of the CDR3 is 11 residues. Looked up from germline, CDR1 is MGHDK and CDR2 is SYGVNS. The CDR3: CASSAKDTQYF.

CDR3 in amino acids: CAWSVRRGWEKLFF. V is TRBV30 and J is TRBJ1-4; TCRdb names TRBD1, which stays unverified in the absence of DNA. Germline CDR1 is GTSNPN and CDR2 is SVGIG (reference sequence). This CDR3 has 14 amino acids.

The V call is TRBV11-2, the J call TRBJ1-1. The CDR3 length is 13 residues. Germline loops: CDR1 SGHAT, CDR2 FQNNGV. The CDR3 loop is CASSFSDILGAFF.

The V and J genes are TRBV4-1 and TRBJ2-2; there is no DNA to check the TCRdb D call of TRBD2. The CDR3 runs to 18 residues. Per the germline V gene, CDR1 is MGHRA and CDR2 is YSYEKL. The CDR3 sequence: CASSSRIAGGSNTGELFF.

The rearrangement joins TRBV20-1 to TRBJ1-6. Germline V gene sequence: CDR1 DFQATT, CDR2 SNEGSKA (reference sequence). The CDR3 has 13 residues. The CDR3 spells CSARGTANSPLHF.

The chain employs TRBV3-1 and TRBJ1-2; checking the TCRdb D call of TRBD1 is not possible without DNA. Germline V gene data show CDR1 as LGHDT and CDR2 as YNNKEL (reference sequence). The CDR3 covers 14 residues. CDR3: CASSKTDRNYGYTF.

This sequence joins TRBV20-1 and TRBJ2-2; TCRdb proposes TRBD2, but this gene call is untestable without DNA. The germline CDR1 and CDR2 sequences are DFQATT and SNEGSKA (reference sequence). The CDR3 covers 13 residues. The CDR3 here is CSASPLAAGELFF.

J is TRBJ1-6 and V is TRBV29-1; absent DNA, TCRdb's TRBD1 call cannot be checked. From germline, CDR1 is SQVTM and CDR2 ANQGSEA. The CDR3 has 12 amino acids. CDR3 amino acids: CSVRLGDSPLHF.

The chain couples TRBV28 to TRBJ2-7; TCRdb's D call of TRBD2 is untestable without DNA. Looked up from germline, CDR1 is MDHEN and CDR2 is SYDVKM. The CDR3 has 12 residues. CDR3 sequence: CASSPPGKIEYF.